Listed below are T cell receptor beta chains from one sample, sequenced in a study of T cell changes during pregnancy in multiple sclerosis. Measured with immunoSEQ multiplex PCR; TCRdb has only the in-frame clones, and not every one. The sample carries roughly 56,000 clones, around 90% recorded once. Here the sequenced sample was CD4+ T cells from peripheral blood mononuclear cells, taken after pregnancy. Receptors were obtained from a female donor in good health, enrolled as a control in a pregnancy study. Both conserved end residues are trimmed from each CDR3. The order of the fields is J gene, V gene, CDR3 protein.

TRBJ2-1	TRBV9	ASSPSGQGNGEQF
TRBJ2-7	TRBV5-4	ASSPQRSGGYEQY
TRBJ1-6	TRBV30	AWEGGGGLVSPLH
TRBJ2-7	TRBV7-9	ASSLDSGILYEQY
TRBJ1-1	TRBV5-6	ASSLAGTVNTEAF
TRBJ1-3	TRBV5-1	ASSLSSGGHGNTIY
TRBJ1-6	TRBV14	ASSQESNSSPLH
TRBJ2-2	TRBV9	ASSPARGVDTGELF
TRBJ1-2	TRBV6-5	ASSPPGGYYGYT
TRBJ2-1	TRBV15	ATSRSIGLAGGLAMHEQF